This T cell receptor (beta chain) was found in a study of blood T cell repertoires in COVID-19. Study-level background: The United States, Italy and Spain provided the acute and convalescent COVID-19 samples. In each case, the material was cDNA or gDNA derived from T cells, B-cell-depleted T cells, or PBMCs.

Germline-derived CDR1 and CDR2 are SGHRS and YFSETQ. The CDR3 is made up of 20 amino acids. Unmatched junction bases numbered 24, after V lost 3 bases and J lost 4 bases. Grouping used clinical history reported by participants in a survey and questionnaire. Two negative PCRs, clearance, or symptom resolution had been documented for recovered Cohort 3 donors. Data came from immunoSEQ multiplex PCR; TCRdb stores just in-frame clones and leaves some out. The table has some 150,000 clones, 84% seen once. Sequencing used PBMCs or T cells enriched from blood (not recorded which). The chain employs TRBV5-1 and TRBJ1-2, with TRBD1 matching over 7 bases. The sequence was collected from a man aged 50 to 59 who had recovered from COVID-19. CDR3 residues: CASSSPGQIPPAPAFYGYTF. The CDR3 DNA reads TGCGCCAGCAGCTCGCCGGGACAGATCCCACCAGCCCCAGCCTTCTATGGCTACACCTTC.